This TCR beta chain was obtained from a study of tumor T cells in aggressive B-cell lymphoma. Here immunoSEQ multiplex PCR was the method, and the copy in TCRdb shows in-frame clones only, minus some. The profile shows approximately 6,800 clones, over 75% of them singletons. There are 14 residues in the CDR3. CDR1 SGHNT and CDR2 YENEEA come from the germline V gene. Losses at the gene ends were 1 base for V and 3 bases for J; bases not matched to a gene: 2. The clonotype was recovered from an adult with diffuse large B cell lymphoma. Some clones in this sample may be carry-over from other donors' samples. This chain connects TRBV11-3 to TRBJ2-7; 8 nucleotides agree with TRBD1. The specimen was tumor tissue. CDR3 nucleotides: TGTGCCAGCAGCTTAGGCACAGGGGGCTACGAGCAGTACTTC. Its translation is CASSLGTGGYEQYF.